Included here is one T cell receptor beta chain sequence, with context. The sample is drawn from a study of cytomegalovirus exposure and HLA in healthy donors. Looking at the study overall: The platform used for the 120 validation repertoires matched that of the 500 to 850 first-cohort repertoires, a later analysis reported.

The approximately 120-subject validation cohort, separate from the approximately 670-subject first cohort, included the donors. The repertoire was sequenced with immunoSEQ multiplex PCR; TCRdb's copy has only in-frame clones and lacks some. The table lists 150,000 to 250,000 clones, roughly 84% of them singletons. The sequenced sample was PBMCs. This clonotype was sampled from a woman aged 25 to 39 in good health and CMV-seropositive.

CDR3 region: CASTSTGDEQYF. CDR3 nucleotide sequence: TGTGCCAGCACATCGACAGGGGACGAGCAGTACTTC. V usage is TRBV6-5 and J usage is TRBJ2-7; 8 nucleotides match TRBD1. Per germline, CDR1 MNHEY and CDR2 SVGAGI. This CDR3 is built from 12 residues. V lost 7 bases, J lost 5 bases, and 4 bases stayed unmatched.